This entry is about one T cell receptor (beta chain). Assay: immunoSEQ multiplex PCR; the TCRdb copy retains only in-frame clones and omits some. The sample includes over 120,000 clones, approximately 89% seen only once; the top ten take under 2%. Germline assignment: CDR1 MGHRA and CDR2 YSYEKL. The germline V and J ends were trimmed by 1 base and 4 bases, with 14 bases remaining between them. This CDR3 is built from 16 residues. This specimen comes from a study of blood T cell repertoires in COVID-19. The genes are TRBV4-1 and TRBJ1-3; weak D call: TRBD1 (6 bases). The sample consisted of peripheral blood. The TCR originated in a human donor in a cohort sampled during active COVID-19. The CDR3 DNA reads TGCGCCAGCAGCCAAGGTCGGGGGGCGCGAGGAAACACCATATATTTT. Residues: CASSQGRGARGNTIYF.